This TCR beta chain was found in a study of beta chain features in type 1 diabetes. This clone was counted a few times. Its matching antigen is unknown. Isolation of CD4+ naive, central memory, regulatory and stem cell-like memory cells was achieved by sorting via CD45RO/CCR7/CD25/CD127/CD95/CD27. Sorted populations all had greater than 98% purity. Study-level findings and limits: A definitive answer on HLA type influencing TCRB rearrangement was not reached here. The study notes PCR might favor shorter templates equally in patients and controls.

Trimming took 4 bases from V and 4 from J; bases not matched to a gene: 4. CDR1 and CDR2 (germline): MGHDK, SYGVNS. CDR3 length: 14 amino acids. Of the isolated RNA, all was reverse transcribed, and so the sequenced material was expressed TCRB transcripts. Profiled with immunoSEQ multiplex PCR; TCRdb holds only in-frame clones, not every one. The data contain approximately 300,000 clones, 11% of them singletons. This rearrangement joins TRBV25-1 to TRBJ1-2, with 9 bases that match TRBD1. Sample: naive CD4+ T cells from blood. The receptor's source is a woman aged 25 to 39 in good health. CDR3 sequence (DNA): TGTGCCAGCAGTGCTTGGGACAGGGTCTATGGCTACACCTTC. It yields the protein CASSAWDRVYGYTF.